These 4 T cell receptor beta chains originate from one sample sequenced in a study of Graves' ophthalmopathy and Graves' hyperthyroidism. The TCR beta CDR3 regions underwent amplification from RNA transcripts. First-round RT-PCR employed HTBI primers, with a second-round multiplex PCR after it. TCRdb itself ran the multiplex PCR reads through MiXCR, one entry per CDR3 protein. The sample comprises over 500,000 distinct CDR3 sequences, about 24% of which are singletons, and roughly 6.9% rests with the top ten. Source material: peripheral blood. These receptors all stem from a woman aged 18-29 years with stable Graves' hyperthyroidism. Some clones in this sample may be carry-over from other donors' samples.

This clonotype occurred a few times. The CDR3 protein is CATAGTVAGYTF. Written as DNA, the CDR3 is TGTGCCACGGCCGGGACAGTGGCTGGCTACACCTTC. V gene TRBV28 combines with J gene TRBJ1-2; 7 bases map to TRBD1. The ends lost 10 bases at V and 7 bases at J; junction bases unmatched: 9. The length of the CDR3 is 12 residues. Per the germline V gene, CDR1 is MDHEN and CDR2 is SYDVKM.

The rearrangement links TRBV3-1 to TRBJ1-5, with D possibly TRBD1 on 5 matching bases. Trimming took off 4 bases at V and 7 bases at J, with 14 bases between the two ends. Germline V gene sequence: CDR1 LGHDT, CDR2 YNNKEL (reference sequence). The CDR3 loop spans 14 amino acids. The CDR3 DNA reads as TGTGCCAGCAGCCCCGTAGGGGCAGGACAGCCCCAGCATTTT. It yields the protein CASSPVGAGQPQHF.

The chain has TRBV12-3 or TRBV12-4 and TRBJ1-2, with D uncertain. Trimming took 7 bases from V and 14 from J, leaving 20 bases between them. The CDR3 consists of 12 residues. The CDR3 is CASTLRIRRKTF. The DNA of the CDR3 is TGTGCCAGCACCCTACGAATTAGACGCAAGACCTTC.

The chain couples TRBV12-3 or TRBV12-4 to TRBJ1-2; D not certain. The germline V and J ends were trimmed by 5 bases and 7 bases, with 17 bases remaining between them. The CDR3 loop spans 14 amino acids. For the CDR3, the DNA is TGTGCCAGCAGTCCCAAGATACATCTGACTGGCTACACCTTC. As protein: CASSPKIHLTGYTF.